A single sample is the source of the 5 T cell receptor beta chains below, sequenced in a study of T cells after yellow fever vaccination. TCRdb re-derived calls from the 5' RACE reads in MiXCR, one entry per CDR3 protein. The table lists approximately 350,000 distinct CDR3 sequences, under 14% of them singletons, with around 20% in the top ten. The source material was PBMCs, sampled on the day of the first yellow fever vaccination. These receptors were taken from a man between 18 and 29 years old who received the YFV17D yellow fever vaccine.

In its sample, this clonotype was seen a few times. CDR3 bases: TGTGCCAGCAGCGCCTCACACATCTATGGCTACACCTTC. This encodes CASSASHIYGYTF. This chain links TRBV9 with TRBJ1-2, with D uncertain. V shed 3 bases and J shed 4 bases, with 10 bases lying between them. The CDR3 runs 13 residues. Germline V gene lookup returns CDR1 SGDLS and CDR2 YYNGEE.

This clonotype was counted between two and nine times. The chain couples TRBV11-2 to TRBJ2-1, with 10 bases fitting TRBD2. The CDR3 runs to 16 residues. The junction had 13 bases not matched to a gene; V was cut back by 7 bases and J by 7 bases. The germline CDR1 and CDR2 sequences are SGHAT and FQNNGV. For the CDR3, the DNA is TGTGCCAGCACCCGCTTCGGGACTAGCGCGCCGAATGAGCAGTTCTTC. It codes for CASTRFGTSAPNEQFF.

This clonotype was found a few times. The genes are TRBV4-1 and TRBJ2-1; TRBD1 agrees at 7 bases. The CDR3 loop spans 15 amino acids. The J segment lost 4 bases and the V segment lost 4 bases, leaving 7 bases of the junction unmatched. Germline V gene data show CDR1 as MGHRA and CDR2 as YSYEKL. The CDR3 sequence: CASSPDRAEYNEQFF. The CDR3 DNA follows: TGCGCCAGCAGCCCCGACAGGGCGGAATACAATGAGCAGTTCTTC.

This chain uses TRBV6-2 or TRBV6-3 with TRBJ1-2, with D hard to call. V was clipped by 8 bases and J by 2 bases, with 12 bases between them. Germline V gene sequence: CDR1 MNHEY, CDR2 SVGEGT. This CDR3 has 13 amino acids. The CDR3 DNA sequence: TGTGCCAGCTCAACGACCGAGAACTATGGCTACACCTTC. It specifies CASSTTENYGYTF.

This clonotype was seen more than once but under ten times. The V and J genes are TRBV24-1 and TRBJ2-5; TRBD1 might be the D (5 bases). The V gene lost 2 bases and the J gene lost 2 bases, with 11 bases spanning the gap. Germline V lookup: CDR1 KGHDR, CDR2 SFDVKD. This CDR3 is built from 15 residues. CDR3 amino acids: CATSDSKGSQETQYF. CDR3 bases: TGTGCCACCAGTGATTCAAAGGGGTCTCAAGAGACCCAGTACTTC.